This entry lists 26 T cell receptor beta chains sequenced from one sample in a study of response to subunit inactivated influenza vaccine. Via MiXCR, TCRdb re-called the RT-PCR reads, giving one row per CDR3 protein. This table holds some 480,000 distinct CDR3 sequences, roughly 9.7% found once. The sample was PBMCs from blood, taken 40 to 50 days after vaccination. The receptors were gathered from a man aged 45-65 years who received an inactivated influenza vaccine.

This clonotype has at least ten counts. The rearrangement links TRBV5-6 to TRBJ1-6; D unclear. Trimming shortened V by 0 bases and J by 8 bases, and 9 bases separated the two germline ends. CDR1 is SGHDT and CDR2 is YYEEEE in the germline V gene. The CDR3 consists of 14 residues. CDR3 loop: CASSLGARDSPLHF. CDR3 nucleotides: TGTGCCAGCAGCTTGGGGGCAAGGGATTCACCCCTCCACTTT. Using reference TRBV5-6 and TRBJ1-6 for the parts outside the CDR3, the full variable domain is DAGVTQSPTHLIKTRGQQVTLRCSPKSGHDTVSWYQQALGQGPQFIFQYYEEEERQRGNFPDRFSGHQFPNYSSELNVNALLLGDSALYLCASSLGARDSPLHFGNGTRLTVT.

This clonotype was seen repeatedly, ten times or more. V is TRBV20-1 and J is TRBJ1-2, with a weak D call TRBD1 (5 bases). Trimming took 6 bases from V and 0 from J, leaving 14 bases between them. Germline V CDR1 and CDR2: DFQATT, SNEGSKA (reference sequence). The CDR3 runs to 14 residues. This CDR3 reads CSAGDASTNYGYTF. The DNA for the CDR3 is TGCAGTGCCGGGGACGCAAGCACTAACTATGGCTACACCTTC.

This clonotype was observed a few times. The chain recombines TRBV4-2 with TRBJ2-1; a weak D match, TRBD2 (7 bases). The CDR3 contains 16 residues. The ends were cut back, 5 bases at V and 4 bases at J, with 18 bases in the middle. Per germline, CDR1 LGHNA and CDR2 YNFKEQ. In DNA form, the CDR3 reads TGTGCCAGCAGCAAGAGGGGGGGGGTCCTTTACAATGAGCAGTTCTTC. Residues: CASSKRGGVLYNEQFF.

The chain has TRBV19 and TRBJ2-3, with D possibly called TRBD1 or TRBD2 (5 bases each). CDR3 size: 16 residues. Germline-derived CDR1 and CDR2 are LNHDA and SQIVND (reference sequence). The V end was cut by 5 bases, the J end by 2 bases, with 17 bases between. CDR3 DNA sequence: TGTGCCAGTAGTCACCCAGGGCTAGCCGCCACAGATACGCAGTATTTT. It encodes CASSHPGLAATDTQYF.

The rearrangement links TRBV28 to TRBJ2-1, with TRBD2 matching 8 bases. The CDR3 loop spans 15 amino acids. V shed 5 bases, J shed 0 bases, and the junction held 3 bases outside the gene matches. The germline gives CDR1 MDHEN, CDR2 SYDVKM. DNA of the CDR3: TGTGCCAGCAGTATAGCGGGGAGCTCCTACAATGAGCAGTTCTTC. This gives the protein CASSIAGSSYNEQFF.

This clonotype appeared many times. CDR3 sequence (DNA): TGCAGTGCTAGAAATATCCCGACAGGGGCCTCCTATAATTCACCCCTCCACTTT. Protein product: CSARNIPTGASYNSPLHF. The V gene is TRBV20-1, the J gene TRBJ1-6, with 8 bases lining up with TRBD1. Germline lookup yields CDR1 DFQATT and CDR2 SNEGSKA (reference sequence). V dropped 2 bases and J dropped 0; count of bases not matched to a gene: 9. The CDR3 length is 18 residues.

This clonotype was recorded at least ten times. The chain joins TRBV5-1 to TRBJ2-7; 7 bases align to TRBD1. The V gene end was trimmed by 4 bases and the J gene end by 2 bases; junction bases not matched to a gene: 3. The CDR3 totals 13 residues. Germline V gene data show CDR1 as SGHRS and CDR2 as YFSETQ. The CDR3 DNA follows: TGCGCCAGCAGCCCCCAGGGGGCCTACGAGCAGTACTTC. Protein product: CASSPQGAYEQYF.

Ten or more counts support this clonotype. The V call is TRBV5-1, the J call TRBJ1-2, with D unresolved. Looked up from germline, CDR1 is SGHRS and CDR2 is YFSETQ. The V end was cut by 1 base, the J end by 4 bases, with 8 bases between. This CDR3 contains 13 residues. CDR3 DNA: TGCGCCAGCAGCTTGAGTACTTCCTATGGCTACACCTTC. Translation gives CASSLSTSYGYTF.

Many counts were recorded for this clonotype. This chain uses TRBV20-1 with TRBJ1-1; possible D gene TRBD1, 5 bases. Germline values: CDR1 DFQATT, CDR2 SNEGSKA (reference sequence). CDR3 length: 15 amino acids. V was pared by 6 bases and J by 0 bases, with 17 bases between. This CDR3 reads CSAGGAGRMNTEAFF. CDR3 coding DNA: TGCAGTGCGGGAGGGGCGGGACGGATGAACACTGAAGCTTTCTTT.

This clonotype was detected ten times or more. This CDR3 is CASSLAQGSYNEQFF. For the CDR3, the DNA is TGTGCCAGCAGCTTAGCTCAGGGGTCCTACAATGAGCAGTTCTTC. The chain uses TRBV7-2 and TRBJ2-1; the D gene is possibly TRBD1 (6 bases). Germline V CDR1 and CDR2: SGHTA, FQGNSA. This CDR3 spans 15 amino acids. V was shortened by 0 bases and J by 1 base, with 7 bases between the two germline ends.

This clonotype was picked up many times. The chain uses TRBV24-1 and TRBJ1-1; tentatively, D is TRBD1 (6 bases). Germline values: CDR1 KGHDR, CDR2 SFDVKD. The CDR3 contains 12 residues. Trimming took off 5 bases at V and 7 bases at J, with 10 bases between the two ends. The CDR3 region is CATSALRGEAFF. In DNA form, the CDR3 reads TGTGCCACCAGTGCTCTCAGGGGTGAAGCTTTCTTT.

This clonotype was observed a handful of times. This chain joins TRBV7-9 and TRBJ2-7; 11 positions match TRBD1. CDR3 size: 16 residues. The V gene end was trimmed by 2 bases and the J gene end by 4 bases; junction bases not matched to a gene: 7. CDR1 SEHNR and CDR2 FQNEAQ come from the germline V gene (reference sequence). The CDR3 region is CASSLMDGTGGYEQYF. DNA for the CDR3: TGTGCCAGCAGCTTAATGGACGGGACAGGGGGTTACGAGCAGTACTTC.

This clonotype came up many times. The rearrangement links TRBV12-3 or TRBV12-4 to TRBJ1-2; unclear D gene. This CDR3 is 13 amino acids long. The V and J ends lost 6 bases and 7 bases respectively, with 15 bases between them. The CDR3 DNA reads as TGTGCCAGCAGCCTCCAGGCTACGGCTGGCTACACCTTC. Its translation is CASSLQATAGYTF.

This clonotype came up many times. The chain couples TRBV12-3 or TRBV12-4 to TRBJ1-5; D remains unclear. This CDR3 comprises 13 residues. Trimming removed 2 bases from V and 6 bases from J, with 8 bases in between. CDR3 coding DNA: TGTGCCAGCAGTTTAATGGGAGCTCAGCCCCAGCATTTT. Translated, it gives CASSLMGAQPQHF.

The chain uses TRBV7-2 and TRBJ2-5, with 9 bases matching TRBD2. Per germline, CDR1 SGHTA and CDR2 FQGNSA. J was trimmed by 5 bases and V by 6 bases; bases with no gene match: 7. This CDR3 comprises 14 residues. The CDR3 spells CASRLSGRWETQYF. In DNA, the CDR3 is TGTGCCAGCAGGCTTAGCGGGAGATGGGAGACCCAGTACTTC.

The chain carries TRBV6-6 and TRBJ2-3; D not resolved. V was clipped by 4 bases and J by 2 bases, with 7 bases between them. The germline V gene encodes CDR1 MNHNY and CDR2 SVGAGI (reference sequence). This CDR3 contains 13 residues. In nucleotides, the CDR3 is TGTGCCAGCAGTTCCCCCACCACAGATACGCAGTATTTT. Translating it yields CASSSPTTDTQYF.

This clonotype came up a few times. The rearrangement joins TRBV11-1 to TRBJ2-1, with 12 bases matching TRBD2. This CDR3 spans 18 amino acids. Germline loops: CDR1 SGHAT, CDR2 FQDESV (reference sequence). Trimming took 6 bases from V and 4 from J; bases not matched to a gene: 13. The DNA of the CDR3 is TGTGCCAGCAGTTCACCCGGGACTAGCGGGTCTTTATACAATGAGCAGTTCTTC. The encoded protein is CASSSPGTSGSLYNEQFF.

The chain uses TRBV6-1 and TRBJ1-5, with D tentatively TRBD1 (5 bases). Germline V CDR1 and CDR2: MNHNS, SASEGT. CDR3 length: 14 residues. V was clipped by 7 bases and J by 3 bases, with 13 bases between them. This chain's CDR3 is CASKRGATNQPQHF. The CDR3, as DNA: TGTGCCAGCAAGCGAGGGGCGACCAATCAGCCCCAGCATTTT.

The rearrangement joins TRBV6-5 to TRBJ2-3; no definite D call. The CDR3 spans 16 residues. Deletions cut 3 bases from V and 2 bases from J, with 15 bases between. Per germline, CDR1 MNHEY and CDR2 SVGAGI. The CDR3 protein is CASSYFLLRYTDTQYF. The DNA for the CDR3 is TGTGCCAGCAGTTATTTTCTCTTACGTTACACAGATACGCAGTATTTT.

V is TRBV24-1 and J is TRBJ1-1, with 9 bases that match TRBD1. V gave up 3 bases and J gave up 4 bases; unmatched junction bases: 8. Germline V gives CDR1 KGHDR, CDR2 SFDVKD. The CDR3 has 16 residues. DNA for the CDR3: TGTGCCACCAGTGATCACCCTGGACAGGGGAGCACTGAAGCTTTCTTT. Translated, it gives CATSDHPGQGSTEAFF.

The V gene is TRBV28, the J gene TRBJ2-7; D remains unclear. V shed 5 bases and J shed 2 bases, with 7 bases lying between them. Per the germline V gene, CDR1 is MDHEN and CDR2 is SYDVKM. CDR3 length: 12 amino acids. CDR3 loop: CASSTEPYEQYF. The CDR3 bases are TGTGCCAGCAGTACAGAGCCCTACGAGCAGTACTTC.

There are many counts of this clonotype. V gene TRBV28 combines with J gene TRBJ1-4; D uncertain. Germline assignment: CDR1 MDHEN and CDR2 SYDVKM. The CDR3 length is 15 residues. Trimming shortened V by 4 bases and J by 8 bases, and 17 bases separated the two germline ends. CDR3 protein: CASSSIIGLGEKLFF. The CDR3 DNA sequence: TGTGCCAGCAGTTCTATTATTGGACTGGGGGAAAAACTGTTTTTT.

This chain's CDR3 is CASSPRGGEADTQYF. The CDR3 nucleotides read TGTGCCAGCTCACCTCGGGGGGGCGAGGCAGATACGCAGTATTTT. The rearrangement uses TRBV18 and TRBJ2-3; TRBD2 matches 8 bases. V shed 3 bases, J shed 4 bases, and the junction held 6 bases outside the gene matches. The CDR3 is 15 amino acids. Germline loops: CDR1 KGHSH, CDR2 LQKENI.

Only a few counts were recorded for this clonotype. The rearrangement joins TRBV5-1 to TRBJ2-1, with 7 positions matching TRBD1. The CDR3 extends over 14 amino acids. Germline V gene lookup returns CDR1 SGHRS and CDR2 YFSETQ. Trimming at V came to 4 bases and at J to 7 bases, leaving 8 bases not matched to a gene. The CDR3 region has the DNA TGCGCCAGCAGCCCCCGGGACAGAGGAAATGAGCAGTTCTTC. It encodes CASSPRDRGNEQFF.

There are many counts of this clonotype. The DNA of the CDR3 is TGTGCCAGCAGTCCCCACGAGAGGGATGAGCGGGACCTCTCCGGGGGTCGGACAGATACGCAGTATTTT. Amino acids: CASSPHERDERDLSGGRTDTQYF. V usage is TRBV6-4 and J usage is TRBJ2-3, with 7 bases matching TRBD2. The CDR3 spans 23 residues. CDR1 and CDR2 from the germline V gene are MRHNA and SNTAGT. Unmatched junction bases numbered 32, after V lost 5 bases and J lost 3 bases.

This clonotype has just a few counts. The chain joins TRBV6-2 or TRBV6-3 to TRBJ2-7, with 8 bases matching TRBD1. Germline CDR1 and CDR2: MNHEY and SVGEGT. This CDR3 is built from 16 residues. Trimming removed 7 bases from V and 1 base from J; junction bases left unmatched: 12. CDR3 in DNA: TGTGCCAGCATGGAAATGGGACAGGCTGGATCCTACGAGCAGTACTTC. Translating gives CASMEMGQAGSYEQYF.